One and the same sample provided the 27 T cell receptor beta chains below, sequenced in a study of PD-L1 blockade in urothelial cancer. Time point denoted: peripheral blood 6 weeks after treatment start. TCRdb's copy holds only in-frame clones and misses some; the assay was immunoSEQ multiplex PCR. The sample lists about 43,000 clones; approximately 83% were seen once. Source: PBMCs, taken around atezolizumab (anti-PD-L1) treatment. The receptors were sampled from a man in his fifties or sixties with urothelial cancer.

The chain links TRBV4-1 to TRBJ1-2, with 8 bases lining up with TRBD1. Trimming at V came to 5 bases and at J to 2 bases, leaving 4 bases not matched to a gene. CDR3 size: 14 residues. Germline V gene sequence: CDR1 MGHRA, CDR2 YSYEKL. The CDR3 DNA is TGCGCCAGCAGCACCCGGACAGGGAACTATGGCTACACCTTC. Protein product: CASSTRTGNYGYTF.

The V and J genes are TRBV7-9 and TRBJ1-2; 11 nucleotides align to TRBD1. The CDR3 sequence is 16 residues long. Trimming at V came to 5 bases and at J to 5 bases, leaving 10 bases not matched to a gene. Germline V lookup: CDR1 SEHNR, CDR2 FQNEAQ (reference sequence). The CDR3 bases are TGTGCCAGCAGCCTATGGACAGGGGGCGTATCTTATGGCTACACCTTC. Translation: CASSLWTGGVSYGYTF.

The chain has TRBV6-5 and TRBJ2-7; 10 bases align to TRBD1. The V and J ends lost 5 bases and 3 bases, in that order; junction bases with no gene match: 4. The germline V gene has CDR1 MNHEY and CDR2 SVGAGI. The CDR3 is 14 residues long. CDR3 DNA: TGTGCCAGCAGTACGGGACAGGGGTACTACGAGCAGTACTTC. It encodes CASSTGQGYYEQYF.

The rearrangement joins TRBV6-6 to TRBJ2-2, with a weak D call TRBD1 (5 bases). CDR1 is MNHNY and CDR2 is SVGAGI in the germline V gene (reference sequence). Trimming stripped 2 bases from V and 1 base from J, with 5 bases between. This CDR3 spans 14 amino acids. CDR3 sequence reads: CASSYRGNTGELFF. The CDR3 DNA is TGTGCCAGCAGTTACAGGGGGAACACCGGGGAGCTGTTTTTT.

The CDR3 DNA is TGCGCCAGCAGCGTGGATGGACAGGGGAGGTACGGCTACACCTTC. Translated, it gives CASSVDGQGRYGYTF. V gene TRBV5-1 combines with J gene TRBJ1-2, with 9 bases fitting TRBD1. This CDR3 comprises 15 residues. V gave up 4 bases and J gave up 8 bases; unmatched junction bases: 12. Germline loops: CDR1 SGHRS, CDR2 YFSETQ.

This chain joins TRBV11-3 and TRBJ2-2; D is possibly TRBD2 (6 bases). The CDR3 is made up of 17 amino acids. The V and J ends lost 5 bases and 3 bases respectively, with 19 bases between them. The germline CDR1 and CDR2 sequences are SGHNT and YENEEA. The CDR3 DNA sequence: TGTGCCAGCAGCCCTGGGACGGCGCGCGGGGACACCGGGGAGCTGTTTTTT. This codes for CASSPGTARGDTGELFF.

This clone was observed a handful of times. The J gene is TRBJ1-4, the V gene TRBV28, with 10 bases identical to TRBD1. The CDR3 extends over 14 amino acids. V lost 4 bases and J lost 11; bases outside the gene matches: 7. Germline V gene sequence: CDR1 MDHEN, CDR2 SYDVKM. The CDR3, as DNA: TGTGCCAGCAGTTCTCCGACAGGGGGCGGGAAACTGTTTTTT. It yields the protein CASSSPTGGGKLFF.

This rearrangement joins TRBV9 to TRBJ2-3, with D perhaps TRBD2 (6 bases). The CDR3 length is 14 residues. Trimming left V 8 bases short and J 2 bases short, with 15 bases between. Germline V gives CDR1 SGDLS, CDR2 YYNGEE. CDR3 region: CASNRDSTTDTQYF. Here the CDR3 DNA reads TGTGCCAGTAACCGGGACTCGACCACAGATACGCAGTATTTT. Supplemented by reference TRBV9 and TRBJ2-3, the full variable domain reads DSGVTQTPKHLITATGQRVTLRCSPRSGDLSVYWYQQSLDQGLQFLIQYYNGEERAKGNILERFSAQQFPDLHSELNLSSLELGDSALYFCASNRDSTTDTQYFGPGTRLTVL.

CDR3 loop: CASSSGTGWYEQYF. The CDR3 region has the DNA TGTGCCAGCAGCTCCGGGACAGGGTGGTACGAGCAGTACTTC. The chain carries TRBV5-4 and TRBJ2-7, with 9 bases lining up with TRBD1. Germline V gene sequence: CDR1 SGHNT, CDR2 YYREEE (reference sequence). With 3 bases clipped from V and 4 bases from J, the junction kept 5 bases outside the gene matches. The CDR3 consists of 14 residues.

V usage is TRBV27 and J usage is TRBJ2-1, with no clear D. V lost 0 bases and J lost 7, with 4 bases in between. There are 12 residues in the CDR3. Germline loops: CDR1 MNHEY, CDR2 SMNVEV (reference sequence). CDR3 DNA: TGTGCCAGCAGTTTATCTTCTAATGAGCAGTTCTTC. It specifies CASSLSSNEQFF.

V gene TRBV10-3 combines with J gene TRBJ2-5; possibly TRBD1 for D (6 bases). CDR3 length: 14 residues. The germline V gene has CDR1 ENHRY and CDR2 SYGVKD. Trimming pared 6 bases from V and 0 bases from J, leaving 11 bases between. CDR3 sequence (DNA): TGTGCCATCAGGGGGACATTGTACCAAGAGACCCAGTACTTC. The encoded protein is CAIRGTLYQETQYF.

V and J are TRBV9 and TRBJ1-4; 7 nucleotides match TRBD1. CDR1 and CDR2 from the germline V gene are SGDLS and YYNGEE. After removal of 2 bases from V and 11 bases from J, the junction contained 9 bases not matched to a gene. The CDR3 length is 14 residues. CDR3: CASSVFRAGGKLFF. CDR3 DNA: TGTGCCAGCAGCGTTTTCAGGGCAGGGGGGAAACTGTTTTTT.

This clone was seen a single time. The chain is built from TRBV4-1 and TRBJ2-2; possible D gene TRBD2, 6 bases. Germline CDR1 and CDR2: MGHRA and YSYEKL. CDR3 length: 16 amino acids. With 0 bases removed from V and 1 base from J, the gap between germline ends came to 9 bases. The CDR3 coding sequence is TGCGCCAGCAGCCAAGAGCCAGCGGGGAACACCGGGGAGCTGTTTTTT. Its translation is CASSQEPAGNTGELFF.

The chain carries TRBV19 and TRBJ1-4; 9 bases line up with TRBD1. V gave up 6 bases and J gave up 0 bases; unmatched junction bases: 5. Germline V gives CDR1 LNHDA, CDR2 SQIVND (reference sequence). The CDR3 runs 16 residues. CDR3 loop: CASRRGQGTTNEKLFF. The CDR3 region has the DNA TGTGCCAGTAGGCGAGGACAGGGGACAACTAATGAAAAACTGTTTTTT. Filled out from reference TRBV19 and TRBJ1-4, the complete variable domain reads DGGITQSPKYLFRKEGQNVTLSCEQNLNHDAMYWYRQDPGQGLRLIYYSQIVNDFQKGDIAEGYSVSREKKESFPLTVTSAQKNPTAFYLCASRRGQGTTNEKLFFGSGTQLSVL.

J is TRBJ1-1 and V is TRBV4-2, with no clear D. Trimming took off 4 bases at V and 5 bases at J, with 8 bases between the two ends. The CDR3 extends over 12 amino acids. Germline V gene sequence: CDR1 LGHNA, CDR2 YNFKEQ. CDR3 loop: CASSPSGTEAFF. CDR3 sequence (DNA): TGTGCCAGCAGCCCCTCCGGGACTGAAGCTTTCTTT.

This rearrangement joins TRBV19 to TRBJ2-3, with D possibly matching TRBD2 (6 bases). The germline V and J ends were trimmed by 10 bases and 2 bases, with 13 bases remaining between them. The CDR3 runs 13 residues. The germline V gene has CDR1 LNHDA and CDR2 SQIVND (reference sequence). The CDR3 DNA reads TGTGCCACGACACCGCGGGACACAGATACGCAGTATTTT. It specifies CATTPRDTDTQYF.

This chain links TRBV2 with TRBJ2-3, with TRBD2 identical over 10 bases. V lost 3 bases to trimming and J lost 0 bases; unmatched junction nucleotides: 6. The germline V gene encodes CDR1 SNHLY and CDR2 FYNNEI. The CDR3 runs 17 residues. The CDR3: CASSDERGGISTDTQYF. In DNA, the CDR3 is TGTGCCAGCAGTGATGAGCGGGGGGGGATTAGCACAGATACGCAGTATTTT.

The V gene is TRBV5-6, the J gene TRBJ2-3; TRBD1 might be the D (5 bases). CDR1 is SGHDT and CDR2 is YYEEEE in the germline V gene. There are 15 residues in the CDR3. V lost 0 bases, J lost 3 bases, and 11 bases lay in between. CDR3 nucleotides: TGTGCCAGCAGCTTGGTTTCAGGGTTGACAGATACGCAGTATTTT. It is translated as CASSLVSGLTDTQYF.

The rearrangement uses TRBV28 and TRBJ2-7, with 7 bases that match TRBD2. This CDR3 region has 13 residues. Germline-derived CDR1 and CDR2 are MDHEN and SYDVKM. V trimming: 7 bases; J trimming: 2 bases; junction bases outside the gene matches: 5. The CDR3 region has the DNA TGTGCCAGCAAACGCGGGGGACCCTACGAGCAGTACTTC. Translating gives CASKRGGPYEQYF. Using reference TRBV28 and TRBJ2-7 for the parts outside the CDR3, the full variable domain is DVKVTQSSRYLVKRTGEKVFLECVQDMDHENMFWYRQDPGLGLRLIYFSYDVKMKEKGDIPEGYSVSREKKERFSLILESASTNQTSMYLCASKRGGPYEQYFGPGTRLTVT.

J is TRBJ1-5 and V is TRBV30, with 7 bases aligning to TRBD1. Germline CDR1 and CDR2: GTSNPN and SVGIG (reference sequence). Trimming cost V 5 bases and J 4 bases; bases outside gene matches: 8. The CDR3 extends over 14 amino acids. This chain's CDR3 is CAWGKGRGNQPQHF. The CDR3 coding sequence is TGTGCCTGGGGCAAAGGCAGGGGGAATCAGCCCCAGCATTTT.

The chain uses TRBV28 and TRBJ1-5, with 8 positions matching TRBD1. The germline CDR1 and CDR2 sequences are MDHEN and SYDVKM. This CDR3 region has 15 residues. Trimming took 5 bases from V and 2 from J; bases not matched to a gene: 5. Here the CDR3 DNA reads TGTGCCAGCAGTCTTCCGGGACAGGGCAATCAGCCCCAGCATTTT. Amino acid sequence: CASSLPGQGNQPQHF.

This rearrangement joins TRBV5-6 to TRBJ2-2; D uncertain. The germline V gene encodes CDR1 SGHDT and CDR2 YYEEEE. The V end was cut by 0 bases, the J end by 5 bases, with 8 bases between. The CDR3 is made up of 14 amino acids. The CDR3 region is CASSLGSRTGELFF. Written as DNA, the CDR3 is TGTGCCAGCAGCTTGGGTTCTAGGACCGGGGAGCTGTTTTTT.

CDR3: CASKSRADRRTDTQYF. DNA of the CDR3: TGTGCCAGTAAGTCGAGGGCCGACAGGAGAACAGATACGCAGTATTTT. The chain carries TRBV19 and TRBJ2-3; TRBD1 is a possible D gene (6 bases). Germline loops: CDR1 LNHDA, CDR2 SQIVND (reference sequence). V gave up 7 bases and J gave up 3 bases, with 20 bases separating them. The CDR3 runs 16 residues.

The rearrangement uses TRBV6-1 and TRBJ2-1, with 7 positions matching TRBD1. The CDR3 contains 15 residues. Losses at the gene ends were 3 bases for V and 0 bases for J; bases not matched to a gene: 2. Germline V gives CDR1 MNHNS, CDR2 SASEGT. Here the CDR3 reads CASSEAGGSYNEQFF. CDR3 DNA sequence: TGTGCCAGCAGTGAGGCAGGGGGCTCCTACAATGAGCAGTTCTTC.

The CDR3 region has the DNA TGCGCCAGCAGCCCAACCGGGGACAGGGCTAATGAAGCTTTCTTT. This codes for CASSPTGDRANEAFF. J is TRBJ1-1 and V is TRBV5-1; 9 nucleotides line up with TRBD1. CDR3 length: 15 amino acids. With V trimmed by 4 bases and J by 7 bases, 11 bases remained unmatched. CDR1 is SGHRS, CDR2 YFSETQ, per germline.

The chain combines TRBV28 with TRBJ1-1, with D perhaps matching TRBD1 (5 bases). V was shortened by 8 bases and J by 1 base, with 14 bases between the two germline ends. The CDR3 covers 14 residues. Germline V gene data show CDR1 as MDHEN and CDR2 as SYDVKM. The CDR3 sequence: CASCMGGTNTEAFF. The CDR3 DNA is TGTGCCAGCTGTATGGGGGGGACGAACACTGAAGCTTTCTTT.

The rearrangement uses TRBV10-3 and TRBJ2-1; 7 bases are shared with TRBD2. The CDR3 spans 16 residues. The junction had 9 bases not matched to a gene; V was cut back by 2 bases and J by 5 bases. Germline values: CDR1 ENHRY, CDR2 SYGVKD. CDR3 in amino acids: CAISEGRVSGHNEQFF. The CDR3 nucleotides read TGTGCCATCAGTGAGGGGAGGGTCAGTGGGCACAATGAGCAGTTCTTC.